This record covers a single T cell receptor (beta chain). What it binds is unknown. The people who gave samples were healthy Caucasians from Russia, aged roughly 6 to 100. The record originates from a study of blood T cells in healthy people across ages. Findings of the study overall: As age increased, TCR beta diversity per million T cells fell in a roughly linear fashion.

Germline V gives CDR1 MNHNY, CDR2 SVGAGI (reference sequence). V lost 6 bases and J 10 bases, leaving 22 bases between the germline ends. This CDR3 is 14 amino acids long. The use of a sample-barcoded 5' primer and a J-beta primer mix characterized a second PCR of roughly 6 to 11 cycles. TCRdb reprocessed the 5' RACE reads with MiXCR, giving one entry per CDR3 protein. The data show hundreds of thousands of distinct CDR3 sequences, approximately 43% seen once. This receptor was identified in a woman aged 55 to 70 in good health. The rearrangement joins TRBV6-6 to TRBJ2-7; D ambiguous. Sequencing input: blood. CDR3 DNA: TGTGCCAGCAGGGCGGACCCGTCAGTTGTTATTCAGTACTTC. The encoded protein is CASRADPSVVIQYF.